The source of this TCR beta chain is a study of T cell repertoires in cytomegalovirus infection. Study at large: Well-studied HLA-B-restricted CMV epitopes were used in the study alongside recently identified HLA-C-restricted ones. From public TCR beta signatures came an indication of both CMV infection and matching HLA type.

Findings and limits, study-wide: CMV-specific TCR beta clonotypes restricted by HLA-C were the ones dominating the ex vivo response.

The table lists this clonotype with many counts. Its antigen is undetermined. V shed 5 bases and J 9 bases; nucleotides not matched to a gene: 12. Germline CDR1 is SGHVS and CDR2 is FNYEAQ. This CDR3 is built from 14 residues. TCRdb used MiXCR to reprocess the reads, holding one entry per CDR3 protein. The sample includes fewer than 950,000 distinct CDR3 sequences, around a third of them seen just once. V gene TRBV7-6 combines with J gene TRBJ1-2, with TRBD1 identical over 7 bases. The receptor was derived from a human donor in good health (CMV status not recorded). Some clones in this sample may be carry-over from other donors' samples. Sequencing used cultured CD8+ T cells from PBMCs, obtained from culture after CMV antigen stimulation. CDR3 sequence reads: CASSLGGQLARYTF. The CDR3 nucleotides read TGTGCCAGCAGCCTCGGGGGACAGCTAGCACGCTACACCTTC.